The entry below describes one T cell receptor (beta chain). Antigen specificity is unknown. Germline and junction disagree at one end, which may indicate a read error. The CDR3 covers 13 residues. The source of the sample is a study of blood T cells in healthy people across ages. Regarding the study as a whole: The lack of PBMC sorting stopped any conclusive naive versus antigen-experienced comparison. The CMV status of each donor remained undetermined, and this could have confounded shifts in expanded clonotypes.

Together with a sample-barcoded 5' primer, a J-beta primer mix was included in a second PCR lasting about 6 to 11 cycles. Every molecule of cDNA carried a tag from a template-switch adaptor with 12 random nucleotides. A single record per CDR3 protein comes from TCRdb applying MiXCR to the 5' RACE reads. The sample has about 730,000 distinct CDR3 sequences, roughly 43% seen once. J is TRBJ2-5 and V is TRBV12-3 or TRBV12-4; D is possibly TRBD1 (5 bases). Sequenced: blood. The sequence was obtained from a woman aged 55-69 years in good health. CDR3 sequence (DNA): TGTGCCATCGCAGGGCAGTACCAAGAGTCCCAGTACTTC. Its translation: CAIAGQYQESQYF.